This TCR beta chain is from a study of shared clonotypes between healthy human individuals. Germline trimming cut 1 base from V and 3 bases from J; bases unmatched to any gene: 5. The CDR3 runs 16 residues. Looked up from germline, CDR1 is LNHDA and CDR2 is SQIVND (reference sequence). Method: immunoSEQ multiplex PCR; TCRdb's copy keeps in-frame clones and lacks some. The top ten clones hold 1.5% of a sample with 950,000 to 1,100,000 clones, 70% to 80% of them seen once. The chain employs TRBV19 and TRBJ2-2; 7 nucleotides agree with TRBD2. This receptor was obtained from a man younger than 35 in good health. The sequencing sample was made of memory CD4+ T cells sorted from blood. Subset in this sample: CD45RA-negative fraction. CDR3: CASSIGVAGDTGELFF. CDR3 in DNA: TGTGCCAGTAGTATAGGGGTGGCGGGAGACACCGGGGAGCTGTTTTTT.